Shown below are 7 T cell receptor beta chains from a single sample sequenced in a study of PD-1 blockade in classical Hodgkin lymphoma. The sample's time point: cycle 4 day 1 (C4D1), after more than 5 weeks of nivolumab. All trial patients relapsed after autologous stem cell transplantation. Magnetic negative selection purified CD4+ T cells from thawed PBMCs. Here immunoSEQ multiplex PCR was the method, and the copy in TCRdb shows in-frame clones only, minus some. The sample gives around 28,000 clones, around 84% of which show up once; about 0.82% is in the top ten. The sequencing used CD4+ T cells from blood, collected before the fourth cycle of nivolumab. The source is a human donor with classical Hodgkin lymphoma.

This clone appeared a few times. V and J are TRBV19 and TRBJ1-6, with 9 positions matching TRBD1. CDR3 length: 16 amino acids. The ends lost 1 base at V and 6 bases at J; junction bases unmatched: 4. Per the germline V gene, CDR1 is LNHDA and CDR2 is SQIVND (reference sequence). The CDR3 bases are TGTGCCAGTAGTATAGGGTCGGGACAGGGTAATTCACCCCTCCACTTT. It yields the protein CASSIGSGQGNSPLHF.

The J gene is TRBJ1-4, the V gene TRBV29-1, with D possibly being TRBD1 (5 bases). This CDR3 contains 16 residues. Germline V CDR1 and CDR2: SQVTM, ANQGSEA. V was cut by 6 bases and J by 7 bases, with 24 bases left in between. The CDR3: CSVGAGTSNAGEKLFF. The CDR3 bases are TGCAGCGTCGGGGCCGGGACTTCAAACGCGGGTGAAAAACTGTTTTTT.

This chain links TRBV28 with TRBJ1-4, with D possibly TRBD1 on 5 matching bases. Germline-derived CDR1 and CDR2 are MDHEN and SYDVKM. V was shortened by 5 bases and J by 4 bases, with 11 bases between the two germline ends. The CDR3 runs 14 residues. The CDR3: CASSTGRNNEKLFF. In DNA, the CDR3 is TGTGCCAGCAGTACGGGACGGAATAATGAAAAACTGTTTTTT.

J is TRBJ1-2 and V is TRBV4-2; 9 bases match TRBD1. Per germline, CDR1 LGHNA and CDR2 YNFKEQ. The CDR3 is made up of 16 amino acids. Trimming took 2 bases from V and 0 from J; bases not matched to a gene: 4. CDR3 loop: CASSQLGQGPNYGYTF. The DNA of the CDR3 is TGTGCCAGCAGCCAATTGGGACAGGGACCTAACTATGGCTACACCTTC.

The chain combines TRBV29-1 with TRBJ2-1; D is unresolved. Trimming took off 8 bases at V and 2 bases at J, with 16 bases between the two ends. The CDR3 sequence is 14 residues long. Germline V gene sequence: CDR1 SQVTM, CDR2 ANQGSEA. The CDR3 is CSLTLLTTYNEQFF. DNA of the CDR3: TGCAGCTTGACATTACTGACCACCTACAATGAGCAGTTCTTC.

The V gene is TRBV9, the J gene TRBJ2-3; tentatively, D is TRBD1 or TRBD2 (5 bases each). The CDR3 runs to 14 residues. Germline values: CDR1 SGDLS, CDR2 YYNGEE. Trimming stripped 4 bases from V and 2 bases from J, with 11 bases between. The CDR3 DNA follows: TGTGCCAGCAGCTCCCGGGACCACACAGATACGCAGTATTTT. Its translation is CASSSRDHTDTQYF.

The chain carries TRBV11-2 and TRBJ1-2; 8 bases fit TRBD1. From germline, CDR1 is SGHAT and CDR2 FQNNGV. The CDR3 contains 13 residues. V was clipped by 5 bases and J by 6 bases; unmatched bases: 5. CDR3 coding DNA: TGTGCCAGCAGCCCCCACAGGGGGGATGGCTACACCTTC. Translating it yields CASSPHRGDGYTF. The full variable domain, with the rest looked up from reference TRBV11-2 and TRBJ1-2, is EAGVAQSPRYKIIEKRQSVAFWCNPISGHATLYWYQQILGQGPKLLIQFQNNGVVDDSQLPKDRFSAERLKGVDSTLKIQPAKLEDSAVYLCASSPHRGDGYTFGSGTRLTVV.